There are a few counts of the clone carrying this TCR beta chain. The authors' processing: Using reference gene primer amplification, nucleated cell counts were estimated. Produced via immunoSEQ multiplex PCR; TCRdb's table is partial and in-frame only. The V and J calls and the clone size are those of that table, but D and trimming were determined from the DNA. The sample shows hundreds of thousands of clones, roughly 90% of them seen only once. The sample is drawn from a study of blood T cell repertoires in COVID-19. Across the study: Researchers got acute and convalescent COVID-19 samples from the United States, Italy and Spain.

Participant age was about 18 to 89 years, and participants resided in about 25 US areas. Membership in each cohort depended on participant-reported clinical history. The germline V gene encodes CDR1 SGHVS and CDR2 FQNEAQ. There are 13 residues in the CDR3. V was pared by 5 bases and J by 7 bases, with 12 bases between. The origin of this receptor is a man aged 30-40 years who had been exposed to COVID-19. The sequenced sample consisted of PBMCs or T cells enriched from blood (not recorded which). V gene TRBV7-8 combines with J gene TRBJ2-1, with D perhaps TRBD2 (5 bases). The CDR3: CASSPPRRNEQFF. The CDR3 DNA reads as TGTGCCAGCAGCCCCCCGCGGAGGAATGAGCAGTTCTTC.